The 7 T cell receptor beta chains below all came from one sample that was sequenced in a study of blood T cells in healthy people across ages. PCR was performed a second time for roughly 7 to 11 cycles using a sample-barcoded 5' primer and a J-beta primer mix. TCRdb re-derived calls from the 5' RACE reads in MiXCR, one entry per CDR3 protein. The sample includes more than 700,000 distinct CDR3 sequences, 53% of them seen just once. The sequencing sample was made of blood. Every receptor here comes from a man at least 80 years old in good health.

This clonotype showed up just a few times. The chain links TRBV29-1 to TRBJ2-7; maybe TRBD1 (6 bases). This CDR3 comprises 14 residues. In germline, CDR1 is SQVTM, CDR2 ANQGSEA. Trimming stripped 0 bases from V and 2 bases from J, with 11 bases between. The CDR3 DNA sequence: TGCAGCGTTGAAGAGGGGGCGTGGGCCTACGAGCAGTACTTC. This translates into CSVEEGAWAYEQYF.

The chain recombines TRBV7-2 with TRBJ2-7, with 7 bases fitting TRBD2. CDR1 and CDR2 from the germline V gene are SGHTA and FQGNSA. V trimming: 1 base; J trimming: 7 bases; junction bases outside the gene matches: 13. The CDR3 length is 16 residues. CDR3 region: CASSLVPSGASWEQYF. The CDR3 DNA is TGTGCCAGCAGCTTAGTTCCTAGCGGTGCCTCATGGGAGCAGTACTTC. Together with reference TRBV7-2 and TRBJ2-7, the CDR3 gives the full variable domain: GAGVSQSPSNKVTEKGKDVELRCDPISGHTALYWYRQSLGQGLEFLIYFQGNSAPDKSGLPSDRFSAERTGGSVSTLTIQRTQQEDSAVYLCASSLVPSGASWEQYFGPGTRLTVT.

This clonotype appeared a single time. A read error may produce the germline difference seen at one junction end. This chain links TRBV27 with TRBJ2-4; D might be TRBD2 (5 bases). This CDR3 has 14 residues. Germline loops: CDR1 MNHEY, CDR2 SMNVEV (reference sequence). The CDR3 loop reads CASSSVRAENIRYF. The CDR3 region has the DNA TGTGCCAGCAGTTCCGTGAGGGCTGAAAACATTCGGTACTTC.

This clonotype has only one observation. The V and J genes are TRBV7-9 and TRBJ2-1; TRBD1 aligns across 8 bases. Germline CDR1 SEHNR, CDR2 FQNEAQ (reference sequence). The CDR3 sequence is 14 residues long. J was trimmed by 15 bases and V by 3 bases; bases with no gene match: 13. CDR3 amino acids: CASSFRQGSYLRFF. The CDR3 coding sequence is TGTGCCAGCAGCTTCAGACAGGGGTCGTATCTCCGGTTCTTC. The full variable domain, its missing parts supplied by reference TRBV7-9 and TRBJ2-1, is DTGVSQNPRHKITKRGQNVTFRCDPISEHNRLYWYRQTLGQGPEFLTYFQNEAQLEKSRLLSDRFSAERPKGSFSTLEIQRTEQGDSAMYLCASSFRQGSYLRFFGPGTRLTVL.

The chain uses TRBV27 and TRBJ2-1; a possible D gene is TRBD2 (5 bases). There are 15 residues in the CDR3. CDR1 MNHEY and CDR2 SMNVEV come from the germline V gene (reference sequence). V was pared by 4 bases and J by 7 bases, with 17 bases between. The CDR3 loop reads CASSSSPGVGNEQFF. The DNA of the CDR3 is TGTGCCAGCAGTTCCTCCCCCGGGGTCGGTAATGAGCAGTTCTTC.

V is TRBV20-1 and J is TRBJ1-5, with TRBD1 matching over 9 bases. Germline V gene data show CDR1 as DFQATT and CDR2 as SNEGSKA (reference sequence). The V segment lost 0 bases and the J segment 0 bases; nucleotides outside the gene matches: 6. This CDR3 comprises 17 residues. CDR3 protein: CSARDRTGVHSNQPQHF. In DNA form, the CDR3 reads TGCAGTGCTAGAGACCGGACAGGGGTCCATAGCAATCAGCCCCAGCATTTT.

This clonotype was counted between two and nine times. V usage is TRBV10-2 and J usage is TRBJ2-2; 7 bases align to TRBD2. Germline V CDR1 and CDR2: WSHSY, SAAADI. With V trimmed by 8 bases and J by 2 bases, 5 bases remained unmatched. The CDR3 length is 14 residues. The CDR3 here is CASCQRGNTGELFF. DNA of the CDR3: TGCGCCAGCTGCCAGCGGGGTAACACCGGGGAGCTGTTTTTT.